This T cell receptor (beta chain) stems from a study of blood T cell repertoires in COVID-19 (dated by TCRdb to the early 2020s). With regard to the full study: Collaborator samples came from the United States, Italy and Spain and covered acute and convalescent phases of COVID-19. The material from the prospective study consisted of cDNA or gDNA derived from T cells, B-cell-depleted T cells, or PBMCs. Subjects who had been exposed to COVID-19, were actively infected with it, or had recovered from it provided the deeply sampled blood TCRbeta repertoires that made up the dataset. The repertoires were made available in a free public database intended to serve as a resource for research on the immune response to SARS-CoV-2. The sample metadata nearly always contained a de-identified subject ID, COVID-19 status, age in years and sex. Where available, HLA class I and class II types were taken from metadata supplied by the sample provider and were not determined by assay-based typing. Samples came from the ongoing ImmuneRACE study (first 160 participants) plus 1,254 subjects from 6 global collaborators. Points the paper makes about the study in general: How much clinical and demographic metadata was included differed by source and by participant, and the metadata was provided uncurated.

As for this clone: Its antigen has not been determined. The input lacks base qualities; no much larger clone sits a single base away.

Samples from volunteer blood donors who had recovered from COVID-19 were contributed by a second Seattle source. Collaborating institutions collected whole blood in K2EDTA tubes following their own protocols. For TCRbeta analysis, collaborators shipped samples as frozen whole blood, isolated PBMCs, or DNA extracted from either of those sample types. At the junction V is shortened by 1 base and J by 3 bases, with 10 bases in between. CDR1 and CDR2 are drawn from the germline V gene: SGHVS, FNYEAQ. Taken from cysteine to phenylalanine, the CDR3 has 15 residues. Only the CDR3 part of the read is kept: 45 bases, read in frame from the first base. TCRbeta CDR3 regions were amplified from genomic DNA using the immunoSEQ Assay, a bias-controlled multiplex PCR. The study's own analysis went as follows. The number of nucleated cells in each sample was estimated by amplification of reference gene primers within the assay. Sequence reads were collapsed and filtered to measure the absolute abundance of every unique TCRbeta CDR3 rearrangement. For each sample, productive Simpson clonality was calculated as the square root of Simpson's diversity index over productive rearrangements. What TCRdb holds here is the immuneACCESS table cut down to in-frame rearrangements. Part of the clones is not present; checked against another copy, under half of the missing clones reflect an unresolved V gene, and the others are unexplained. V, J and clone size are those of that table, while D and trimming were read from the DNA. The table for this sample lists 250,000 to 350,000 clones; 87% of them were counted only once. The ten largest clones capture roughly 2.2% of the sample.

Recombination connected TRBV7-6 to TRBJ1-5, and TRBD1 may be the D gene, going by 6 matching bases. Input material: peripheral blood. This clonotype was obtained from a woman between 50 and 59 years old who had recovered from COVID-19. The CDR3 in this case is CASSLETGNNQPQHF. The nucleotide sequence is TGTGCCAGCAGCTTAGAGACAGGAAACAATCAGCCCCAGCATTTT. Full variable domain (CDR3 extended with the reference TRBV7-6 and TRBJ1-5 proteins): GAGVSQSPRYKVTKRGQDVALRCDPISGHVSLYWYRQALGQGPEFLTYFNYEAQQDKSGLPNDRFSAERPEGSISTLTIQRTEQRDSAMYRCASSLETGNNQPQHFGDGTRLSIL.